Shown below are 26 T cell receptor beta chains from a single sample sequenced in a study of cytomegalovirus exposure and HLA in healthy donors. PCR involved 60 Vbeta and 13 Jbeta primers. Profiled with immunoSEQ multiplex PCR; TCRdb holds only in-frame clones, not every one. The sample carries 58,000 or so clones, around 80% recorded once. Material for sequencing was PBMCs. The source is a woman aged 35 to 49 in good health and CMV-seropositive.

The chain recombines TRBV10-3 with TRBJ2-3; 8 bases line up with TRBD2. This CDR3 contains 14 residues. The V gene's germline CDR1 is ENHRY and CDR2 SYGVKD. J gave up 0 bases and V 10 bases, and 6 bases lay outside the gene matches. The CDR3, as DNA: TGTGCCACCCAAAGCGGGGGTAGCACAGATACGCAGTATTTT. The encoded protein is CATQSGGSTDTQYF.

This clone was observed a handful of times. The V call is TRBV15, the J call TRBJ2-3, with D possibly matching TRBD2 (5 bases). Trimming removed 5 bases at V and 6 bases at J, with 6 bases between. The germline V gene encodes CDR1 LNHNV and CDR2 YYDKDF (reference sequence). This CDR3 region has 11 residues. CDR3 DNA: TGTGCCACCAGCTTAGCGGATACGCAGTATTTT. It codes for CATSLADTQYF.

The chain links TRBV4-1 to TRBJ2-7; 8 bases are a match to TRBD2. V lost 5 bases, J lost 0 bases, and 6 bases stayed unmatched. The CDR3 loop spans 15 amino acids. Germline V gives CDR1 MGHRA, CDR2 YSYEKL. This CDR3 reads CASSTQRGPSYEQYF. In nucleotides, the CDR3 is TGCGCCAGCAGCACCCAGCGGGGGCCCTCCTACGAGCAGTACTTC.

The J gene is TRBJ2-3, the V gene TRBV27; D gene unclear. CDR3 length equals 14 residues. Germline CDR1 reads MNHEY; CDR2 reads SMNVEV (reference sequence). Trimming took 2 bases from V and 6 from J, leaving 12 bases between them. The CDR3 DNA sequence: TGTGCCAGCAGTTTACTCCCAATTCGGGATACGCAGTATTTT. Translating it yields CASSLLPIRDTQYF.

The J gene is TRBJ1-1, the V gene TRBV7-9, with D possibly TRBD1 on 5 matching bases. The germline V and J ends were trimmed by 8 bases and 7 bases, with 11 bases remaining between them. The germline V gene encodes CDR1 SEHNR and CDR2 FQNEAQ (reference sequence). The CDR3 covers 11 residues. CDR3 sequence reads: CASAAGVEAFF. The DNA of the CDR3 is TGTGCCAGCGCTGCGGGGGTTGAAGCTTTCTTT.

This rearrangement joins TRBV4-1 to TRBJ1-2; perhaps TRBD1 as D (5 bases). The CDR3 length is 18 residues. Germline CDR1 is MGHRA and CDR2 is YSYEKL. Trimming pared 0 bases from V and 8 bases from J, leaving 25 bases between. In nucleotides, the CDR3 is TGCGCCAGCAGCCAAGAGGGACCCTCAAGGGTAGCGGGGAAGGGCTACACCTTC. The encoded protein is CASSQEGPSRVAGKGYTF.

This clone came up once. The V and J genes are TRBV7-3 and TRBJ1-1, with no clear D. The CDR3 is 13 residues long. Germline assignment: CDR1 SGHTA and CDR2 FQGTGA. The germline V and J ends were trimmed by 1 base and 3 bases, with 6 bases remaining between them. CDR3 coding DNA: TGTGCCAGCAGCTTAAACGGTTACACTGAAGCTTTCTTT. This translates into CASSLNGYTEAFF.

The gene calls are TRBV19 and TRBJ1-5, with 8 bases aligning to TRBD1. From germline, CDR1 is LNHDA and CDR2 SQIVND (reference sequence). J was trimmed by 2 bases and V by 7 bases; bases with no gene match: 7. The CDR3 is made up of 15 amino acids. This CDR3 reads CASKSGGQGNQPQHF. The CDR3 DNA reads TGTGCCAGTAAGTCTGGGGGACAGGGCAATCAGCCCCAGCATTTT.

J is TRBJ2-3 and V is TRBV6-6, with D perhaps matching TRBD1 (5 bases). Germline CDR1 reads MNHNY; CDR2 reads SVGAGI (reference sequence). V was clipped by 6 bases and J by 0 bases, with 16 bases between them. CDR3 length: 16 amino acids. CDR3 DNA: TGTGCCAGCAGGGGAACGGACACCCCGAGCACAGATACGCAGTATTTT. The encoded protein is CASRGTDTPSTDTQYF.

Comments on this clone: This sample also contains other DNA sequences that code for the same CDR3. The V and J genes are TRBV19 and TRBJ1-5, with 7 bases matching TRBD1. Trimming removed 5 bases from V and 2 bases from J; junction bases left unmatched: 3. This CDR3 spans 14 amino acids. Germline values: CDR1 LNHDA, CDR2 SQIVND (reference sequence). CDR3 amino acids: CASSRDRGNQPQHF. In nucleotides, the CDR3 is TGTGCCAGTAGTCGTGACAGGGGCAATCAGCCCCAGCATTTT.

CDR3 nucleotide sequence: TGTGCCTGTGTTGCAGGGGGCTGGGCCAACGTCCTGACTTTC. This translates into CACVAGGWANVLTF. V usage is TRBV30 and J usage is TRBJ2-6, with 8 bases lining up with TRBD1. V dropped 6 bases and J dropped 5; count of bases not matched to a gene: 6. The CDR3 runs 14 residues. From germline, CDR1 is GTSNPN and CDR2 SVGIG (reference sequence).

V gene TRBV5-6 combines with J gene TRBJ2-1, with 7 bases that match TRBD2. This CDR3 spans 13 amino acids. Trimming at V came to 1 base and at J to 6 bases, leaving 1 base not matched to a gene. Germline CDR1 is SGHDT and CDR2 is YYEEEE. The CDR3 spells CASSLWGGNEQFF. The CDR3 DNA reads TGTGCCAGCAGCTTGTGGGGGGGCAATGAGCAGTTCTTC.

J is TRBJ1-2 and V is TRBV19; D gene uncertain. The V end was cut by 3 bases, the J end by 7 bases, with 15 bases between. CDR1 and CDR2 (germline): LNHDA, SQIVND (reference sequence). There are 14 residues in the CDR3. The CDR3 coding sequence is TGTGCCAGTAGTATTTTGGGCAGCCCCGGTGGCTACACCTTC. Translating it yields CASSILGSPGGYTF.

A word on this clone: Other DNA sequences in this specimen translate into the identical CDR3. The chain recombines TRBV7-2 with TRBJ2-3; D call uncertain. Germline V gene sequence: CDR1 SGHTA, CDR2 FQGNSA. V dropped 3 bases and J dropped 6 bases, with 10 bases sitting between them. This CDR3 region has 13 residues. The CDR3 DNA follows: TGTGCCAGCAGCTTCGACTCCTCGGATACGCAGTATTTT. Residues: CASSFDSSDTQYF.

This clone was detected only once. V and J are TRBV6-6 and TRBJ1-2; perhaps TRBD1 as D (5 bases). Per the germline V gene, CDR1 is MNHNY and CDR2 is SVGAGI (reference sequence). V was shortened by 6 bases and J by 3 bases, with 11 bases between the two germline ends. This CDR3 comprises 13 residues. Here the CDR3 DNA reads TGTGCCAGCAGCCCCGGGACTCACTATGGCTACACCTTC. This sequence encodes CASSPGTHYGYTF.

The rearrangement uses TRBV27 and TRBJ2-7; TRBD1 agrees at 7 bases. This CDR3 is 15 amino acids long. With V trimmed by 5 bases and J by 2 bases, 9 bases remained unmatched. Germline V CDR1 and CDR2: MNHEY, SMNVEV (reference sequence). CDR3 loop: CASSGWGTATYEQYF. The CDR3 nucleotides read TGTGCCAGCAGTGGATGGGGGACAGCAACCTACGAGCAGTACTTC.

The CDR3 DNA reads as TGCGCCAGCAGTGAGAGGGGGAATGGCTACACCTTC. It yields the protein CASSERGNGYTF. The chain links TRBV10-2 to TRBJ1-2, with D possibly matching TRBD1 (6 bases). This CDR3 is 12 amino acids long. Trimming took 2 bases from V and 6 from J, leaving 7 bases between them. The germline CDR1 and CDR2 sequences are WSHSY and SAAADI.

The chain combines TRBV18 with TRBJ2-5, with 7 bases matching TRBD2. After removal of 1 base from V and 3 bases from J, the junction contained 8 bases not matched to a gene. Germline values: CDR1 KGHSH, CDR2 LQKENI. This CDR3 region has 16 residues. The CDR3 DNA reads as TGTGCCAGCTCACCACGTCAACGGGGGGTGGAAGAGACCCAGTACTTC. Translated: CASSPRQRGVEETQYF.

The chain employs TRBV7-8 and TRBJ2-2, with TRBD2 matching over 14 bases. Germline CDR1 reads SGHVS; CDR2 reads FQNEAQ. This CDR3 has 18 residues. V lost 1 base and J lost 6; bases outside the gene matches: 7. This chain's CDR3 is CASSLVSGTSGGAGELFF. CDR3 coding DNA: TGTGCCAGCAGCTTAGTCTCCGGGACTAGCGGGGGTGCCGGGGAGCTGTTTTTT.

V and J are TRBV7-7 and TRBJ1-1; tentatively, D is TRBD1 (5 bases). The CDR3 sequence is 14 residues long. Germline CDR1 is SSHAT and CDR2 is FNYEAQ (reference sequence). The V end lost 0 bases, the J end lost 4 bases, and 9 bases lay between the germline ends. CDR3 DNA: TGTGCCAGCAGCTTAGCAGGGGCATGCACTGAAGCTTTCTTT. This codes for CASSLAGACTEAFF.

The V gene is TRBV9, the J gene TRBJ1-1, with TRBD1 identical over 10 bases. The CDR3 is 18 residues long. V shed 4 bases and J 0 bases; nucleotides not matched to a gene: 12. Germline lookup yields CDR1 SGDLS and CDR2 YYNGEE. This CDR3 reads CASSPSGTGAGMNTEAFF. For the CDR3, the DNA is TGTGCCAGCAGCCCATCCGGGACAGGGGCCGGCATGAACACTGAAGCTTTCTTT.

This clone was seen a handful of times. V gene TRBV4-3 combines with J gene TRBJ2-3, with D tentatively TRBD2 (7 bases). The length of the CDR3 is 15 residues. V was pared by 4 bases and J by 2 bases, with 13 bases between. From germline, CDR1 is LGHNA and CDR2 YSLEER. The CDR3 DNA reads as TGCGCCAGCAGCCCACGGGGGGCCCTCACAGATACGCAGTATTTT. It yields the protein CASSPRGALTDTQYF.

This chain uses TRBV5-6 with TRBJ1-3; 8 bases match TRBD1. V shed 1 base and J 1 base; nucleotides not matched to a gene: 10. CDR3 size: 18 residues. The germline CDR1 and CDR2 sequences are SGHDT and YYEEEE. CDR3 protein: CASSLSQRTGLSGNTIYF. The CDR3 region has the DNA TGTGCCAGCAGCTTGTCTCAAAGGACAGGGCTTTCTGGAAACACCATATATTTT. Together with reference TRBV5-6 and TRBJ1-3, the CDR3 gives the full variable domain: DAGVTQSPTHLIKTRGQQVTLRCSPKSGHDTVSWYQQALGQGPQFIFQYYEEEERQRGNFPDRFSGHQFPNYSSELNVNALLLGDSALYLCASSLSQRTGLSGNTIYFGEGSWLTVV.

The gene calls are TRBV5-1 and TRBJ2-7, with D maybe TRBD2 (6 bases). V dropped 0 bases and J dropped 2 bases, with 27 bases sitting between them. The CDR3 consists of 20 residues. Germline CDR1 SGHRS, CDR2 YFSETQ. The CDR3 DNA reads TGCGCCAGCAGCTTGGGGTACTTGGACTACAACAACCACCGCCCCTACGAGCAGTACTTC. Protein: CASSLGYLDYNNHRPYEQYF.

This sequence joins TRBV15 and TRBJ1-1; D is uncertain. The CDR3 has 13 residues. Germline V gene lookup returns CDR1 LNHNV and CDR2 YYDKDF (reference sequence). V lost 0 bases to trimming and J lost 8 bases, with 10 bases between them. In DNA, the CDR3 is TGTGCCACCAGCAGAGATCCCGAACGGGAAGCTTTCTTT. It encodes CATSRDPEREAFF.

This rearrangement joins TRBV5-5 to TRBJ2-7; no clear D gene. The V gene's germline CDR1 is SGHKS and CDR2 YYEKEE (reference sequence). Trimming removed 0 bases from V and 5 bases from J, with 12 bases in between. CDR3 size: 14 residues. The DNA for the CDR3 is TGTGCCAGCAGCTTGGTTGGCAGGTCAAACGAGCAGTACTTC. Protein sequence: CASSLVGRSNEQYF.